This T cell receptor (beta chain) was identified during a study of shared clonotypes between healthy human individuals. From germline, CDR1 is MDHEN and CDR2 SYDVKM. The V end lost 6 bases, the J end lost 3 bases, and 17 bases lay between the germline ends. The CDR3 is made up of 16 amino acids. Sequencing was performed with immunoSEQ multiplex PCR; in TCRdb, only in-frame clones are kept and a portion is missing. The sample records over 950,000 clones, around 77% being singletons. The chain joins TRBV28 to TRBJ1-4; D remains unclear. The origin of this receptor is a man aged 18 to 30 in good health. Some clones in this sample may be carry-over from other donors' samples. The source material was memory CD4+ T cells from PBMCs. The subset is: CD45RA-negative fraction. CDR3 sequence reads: CASRIGRVGANEKLFF. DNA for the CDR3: TGTGCCAGCAGAATTGGGAGGGTGGGTGCTAATGAAAAACTGTTTTTT.